This T cell receptor beta chain derives from a study of CD8+ T cells in alopecia areata. Extracted RNA was reverse transcribed, and the resulting cDNA served as sequencing template. TCRdb's copy holds only in-frame clones and misses some; the assay was immunoSEQ multiplex PCR. The table includes 120,000 to 150,000 clones, roughly 82% detected once. Described treatment: oral pan-JAK inhibitor, 5-10 mg twice daily. CDR1 is LGHNA and CDR2 is YNFKEQ in the germline V gene. This CDR3 comprises 19 residues. The ends lost 4 bases at V and 0 bases at J; junction bases unmatched: 13. The sequence came from a human donor with alopecia areata. The chain recombines TRBV4-2 with TRBJ2-3, with 10 bases lining up with TRBD2. The sample in question was CD8+ T cells sorted from blood, obtained at week 4, from a patient treated with tofacitinib. The CDR3 DNA sequence: TGTGCCAGCAGCCCGGGGGGTCTAGCGGGGGCCCCTAGCACAGATACGCAGTATTTT. This encodes CASSPGGLAGAPSTDTQYF.